Following are 21 T cell receptor beta chains from one sample sequenced in a study of cytomegalovirus exposure and HLA in healthy donors. PCR involved 60 Vbeta and 13 Jbeta primers. Sequencing used immunoSEQ multiplex PCR; TCRdb keeps in-frame clones, though not all of them. The sample carries about 160,000 clones, approximately 78% recorded once. Sequenced input: PBMCs. The receptors shown here come from a woman between 18 and 29 years old in good health and CMV-seronegative.

The V gene is TRBV7-2, the J gene TRBJ2-5; no firm D call. The CDR3 runs to 12 residues. CDR1 is SGHTA, CDR2 FQGNSA, per germline. V dropped 4 bases and J dropped 0 bases, with 3 bases sitting between them. Written as DNA, the CDR3 is TGTGCCAGCAGCTCGTACCAAGAGACCCAGTACTTC. Translation: CASSSYQETQYF.

V usage is TRBV18 and J usage is TRBJ1-2, with 7 bases lining up with TRBD1. The CDR3 is 13 residues long. J gave up 2 bases and V 4 bases, and 1 base lay outside the gene matches. Germline CDR1 reads KGHSH; CDR2 reads LQKENI. The CDR3 DNA reads as TGTGCCAGCTCACGGGACAGCAACTATGGCTACACCTTC. It encodes CASSRDSNYGYTF.

This clone was found a few times. The chain is built from TRBV10-2 and TRBJ1-2, with 7 bases fitting TRBD1. V trimming: 4 bases; J trimming: 6 bases; junction bases outside the gene matches: 5. Germline assignment: CDR1 WSHSY and CDR2 SAAADI. This CDR3 region has 13 residues. This chain's CDR3 is CASSVTGTDGYTF. CDR3 DNA sequence: TGCGCCAGCAGTGTGACCGGGACAGATGGCTACACCTTC.

This rearrangement joins TRBV15 to TRBJ1-2; D uncertain. Germline CDR1 is LNHNV and CDR2 is YYDKDF (reference sequence). Between the trimmed V and J ends, which lost 1 base and 10 bases, there was a span of 10 bases. The CDR3 totals 12 residues. This chain's CDR3 is CATSRGGIDYTF. The CDR3 DNA reads as TGTGCCACCAGCAGAGGAGGGATCGACTACACCTTC.

This chain connects TRBV28 to TRBJ2-2; weak D call: TRBD2 (5 bases). Trimming took 5 bases from V and 8 from J, leaving 18 bases between them. CDR1 and CDR2 from the germline V gene are MDHEN and SYDVKM. The CDR3 runs 15 residues. The CDR3 nucleotides are TGTGCCAGCAGTCTCGGAGGACTCGGGTTGGGGGAGCTGTTTTTT. Translating gives CASSLGGLGLGELFF. Full variable domain (rest looked up from reference TRBV28 and TRBJ2-2): DVKVTQSSRYLVKRTGEKVFLECVQDMDHENMFWYRQDPGLGLRLIYFSYDVKMKEKGDIPEGYSVSREKKERFSLILESASTNQTSMYLCASSLGGLGLGELFFGEGSRLTVL.

Details on this clone: The junction departs from germline at one end; a sequencing error may be responsible. This rearrangement joins TRBV7-9 to TRBJ1-1; D is unresolved. Germline CDR1 and CDR2: SEHNR and FQNEAQ (reference sequence). The CDR3 length is 12 residues. CDR3 sequence reads: CSSSLSDTEAFF. The CDR3 DNA reads as TGTTCCAGCAGCTTATCGGACACTGAAGCTTTCTTT.

The chain carries TRBV15 and TRBJ1-3; 9 bases are a match to TRBD1. CDR1 is LNHNV, CDR2 YYDKDF, per germline (reference sequence). The CDR3 covers 15 residues. Trimming cost V 6 bases and J 0 bases; bases outside gene matches: 3. In DNA, the CDR3 is TGTGCCACCAGTCTGGACAGGGGCTCTGGAAACACCATATATTTT. Its protein product is CATSLDRGSGNTIYF.

This clone was picked up a small number of times. The chain joins TRBV21-1 to TRBJ2-7; the tabulated D call, TRBD1, remains unverified against the DNA. TRBV21-1 is labeled a pseudogene. The CDR3 consists of 13 residues. The CDR3 DNA reads as TGTGCCAGCAGCAATACAGGAGTCTACGAGCAGTACTTC. It translates to CASSNTGVYEQYF.

The V call is TRBV18, the J call TRBJ2-1, with a weak D call TRBD2 (6 bases). CDR3 length: 14 amino acids. Between the trimmed V and J ends, which lost 3 bases and 7 bases, there was a span of 13 bases. In germline, CDR1 is KGHSH, CDR2 LQKENI. CDR3 in amino acids: CASSPENGGNEQFF. CDR3 sequence (DNA): TGTGCCAGCTCACCCGAGAACGGGGGTAATGAGCAGTTCTTC.

The J gene is TRBJ1-4, the V gene TRBV2; no clear D. Trimming took off 4 bases at V and 10 bases at J, with 10 bases between the two ends. The CDR3 is made up of 12 amino acids. In germline, CDR1 is SNHLY, CDR2 FYNNEI. In DNA, the CDR3 is TGTGCCAGCAGTGCGCAGGTTGGAAAACTGTTTTTT. Translation: CASSAQVGKLFF.

The rearrangement links TRBV28 to TRBJ2-1; 14 nucleotides match TRBD2. Germline CDR1 is MDHEN and CDR2 is SYDVKM. There are 18 residues in the CDR3. With V trimmed by 3 bases and J by 0 bases, 4 bases remained unmatched. CDR3 nucleotide sequence: TGTGCCAGCAGTTTCGGACTAGCGGGAGGACGCTCCTACAATGAGCAGTTCTTC. Protein: CASSFGLAGGRSYNEQFF.

The CDR3 here is CASSKWGGLGAGELFF. The CDR3 nucleotides are TGTGCCAGCAGCAAATGGGGGGGGTTAGGTGCCGGGGAGCTGTTTTTT. V is TRBV21-1 and J is TRBJ2-2; TRBD2 reflects the table's D call only, with no check against the DNA. TRBV21-1 is reported as a pseudogene. The CDR3 is 16 amino acids.

The CDR3 bases are TGTGCCAGCTGGAGCGGGAGGGCCTGGGACGAGCAGTACTTC. Its translation: CASWSGRAWDEQYF. The chain carries TRBV28 and TRBJ2-7, with 10 bases that match TRBD2. This CDR3 has 14 residues. Germline loops: CDR1 MDHEN, CDR2 SYDVKM. Trimming cost V 8 bases and J 5 bases; bases outside gene matches: 9.

V and J are TRBV7-9 and TRBJ2-7, with 7 nucleotides matching TRBD1. This CDR3 is 16 amino acids long. From germline, CDR1 is SEHNR and CDR2 FQNEAQ (reference sequence). V shed 1 base and J 2 bases; nucleotides not matched to a gene: 8. CDR3 protein: CASSLGAPGQTYEQYF. The CDR3 nucleotides are TGTGCCAGCAGCTTAGGAGCACCGGGACAGACCTACGAGCAGTACTTC.

The rearrangement uses TRBV5-1 and TRBJ1-2, with D possibly matching TRBD1 (5 bases). V was clipped by 4 bases and J by 2 bases, with 18 bases between them. Germline-derived CDR1 and CDR2 are SGHRS and YFSETQ. This CDR3 comprises 16 residues. This CDR3 reads CASSPGRASGNYGYTF. The CDR3 DNA reads as TGCGCCAGCAGCCCGGGTAGGGCTTCAGGGAACTATGGCTACACCTTC.

V and J are TRBV27 and TRBJ2-7; 11 positions match TRBD2. This CDR3 is 16 amino acids long. The germline V gene has CDR1 MNHEY and CDR2 SMNVEV (reference sequence). V trimming: 5 bases; J trimming: 1 base; junction bases outside the gene matches: 7. CDR3 sequence (DNA): TGTGCCAGCAGTCTAGGGACTAGCGGTGCTTCCTACGAGCAGTACTTC. This codes for CASSLGTSGASYEQYF.

This clone was detected once. The chain has TRBV4-2 and TRBJ2-1, with 8 bases lining up with TRBD2. V dropped 4 bases and J dropped 6; count of bases not matched to a gene: 11. The CDR3 runs to 16 residues. The germline gives CDR1 LGHNA, CDR2 YNFKEQ. In DNA form, the CDR3 reads TGTGCCAGCAGCCCAAGCGGGAGTCTGTTGGGCAATGAGCAGTTCTTC. Its protein is CASSPSGSLLGNEQFF.

The V call is TRBV11-1, the J call TRBJ2-6; unclear D gene. With 5 bases removed from V and 4 bases from J, the gap between germline ends came to 6 bases. The CDR3 is 13 residues long. The germline V gene encodes CDR1 SGHAT and CDR2 FQDESV (reference sequence). DNA for the CDR3: TGTGCCAGCAGCCAATCAGGGGCCAACGTCCTGACTTTC. This codes for CASSQSGANVLTF. Combining the CDR3 with reference TRBV11-1 and TRBJ2-6 gives the whole variable domain EAEVAQSPRYKITEKSQAVAFWCDPISGHATLYWYRQILGQGPELLVQFQDESVVDDSQLPKDRFSAERLKGVDSTLKIQPAELGDSAMYLCASSQSGANVLTFGAGSRLTVL.

The rearrangement joins TRBV5-4 to TRBJ2-3; 7 bases line up with TRBD2. V was clipped by 2 bases and J by 5 bases; unmatched bases: 14. Germline CDR1 SGHNT, CDR2 YYREEE (reference sequence). The CDR3 sequence is 17 residues long. CDR3 sequence: CASSLGYGTTFRDTQYF. As DNA, the CDR3 is TGTGCCAGCAGCTTAGGGTACGGGACTACTTTTCGAGATACGCAGTATTTT. The whole variable domain, remainder taken from reference TRBV5-4 and TRBJ2-3, is ETGVTQSPTHLIKTRGQQVTLRCSSQSGHNTVSWYQQALGQGPQFIFQYYREEENGRGNFPPRFSGLQFPNYSSELNVNALELDDSALYLCASSLGYGTTFRDTQYFGPGTRLTVL.

The CDR3 DNA is TGTGCCAGCAGCTTAGTTGGGGGGACAGCTTCCTACGAGCAGTACTTC. It encodes CASSLVGGTASYEQYF. This sequence joins TRBV7-9 and TRBJ2-5; weak D call: TRBD1 (7 bases). The end of the DNA fits TRBJ2-7 better, so the J call may be wrong. The V gene's germline CDR1 is SEHNR and CDR2 FQNEAQ (reference sequence). The CDR3 totals 16 residues.

This chain connects TRBV7-9 to TRBJ2-5, with TRBD1 matching 8 bases. The junction had 9 bases not matched to a gene; V was cut back by 5 bases and J by 1 base. Germline CDR1 reads SEHNR; CDR2 reads FQNEAQ (reference sequence). CDR3 size: 16 residues. For the CDR3, the DNA is TGTGCCAGCAGCCTCAGGGGGCTCACCGTCCAAGAGACCCAGTACTTC. Its translation is CASSLRGLTVQETQYF.